The clone carrying this TCR beta chain is a singleton in its sample. No antigen is known for it. This record comes from a study of shared clonotypes between healthy human individuals. Libraries were prepared by immunoSEQ multiplex PCR; TCRdb keeps only in-frame clonotypes and omits some of them. Of a few million clones listed, 85% to 95% are singletons. Regarding the study as a whole: Lower generation probabilities were found for non-shared clonotypes than for those shared by all four donors.

The CDR3 runs to 14 residues. The germline V gene has CDR1 SGHVS and CDR2 FQNEAQ. V lost 3 bases to trimming and J lost 5 bases, with 13 bases between them. The clonotype comes from a man younger than 35 in good health. Some clones in this sample may be carry-over from other donors' samples. The chain combines TRBV7-8 with TRBJ1-1; TRBD1 is a possible D gene (5 bases). Sequenced input: naive CD4+ T cells from PBMCs. The subset denotes: CD45RA+ positively selected. CDR3 DNA sequence: TGTGCCAGCAGCTTTGGACGGGGGTGGACTGAAGCTTTCTTT. Residues: CASSFGRGWTEAFF.